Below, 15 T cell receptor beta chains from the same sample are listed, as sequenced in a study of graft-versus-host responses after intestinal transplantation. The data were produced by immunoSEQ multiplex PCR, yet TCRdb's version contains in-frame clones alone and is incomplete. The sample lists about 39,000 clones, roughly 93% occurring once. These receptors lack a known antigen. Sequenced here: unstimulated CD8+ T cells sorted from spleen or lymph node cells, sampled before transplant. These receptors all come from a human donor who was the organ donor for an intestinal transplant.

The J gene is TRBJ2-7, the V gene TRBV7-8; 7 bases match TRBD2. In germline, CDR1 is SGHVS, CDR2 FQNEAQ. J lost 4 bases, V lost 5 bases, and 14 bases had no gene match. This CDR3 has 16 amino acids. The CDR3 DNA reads TGTGCCAGCAGCCAGGCGTGGGAAAGGGAGGGTTACGAGCAGTACTTC. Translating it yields CASSQAWEREGYEQYF. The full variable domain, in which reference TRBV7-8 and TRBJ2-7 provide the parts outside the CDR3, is GAGVSQSPRYKVAKRGQDVALRCDPISGHVSLFWYQQALGQGPEFLTYFQNEAQLDKSGLPSDRFFAERPEGSVSTLKIQRTQQEDSAVYLCASSQAWEREGYEQYFGPGTRLTVT.

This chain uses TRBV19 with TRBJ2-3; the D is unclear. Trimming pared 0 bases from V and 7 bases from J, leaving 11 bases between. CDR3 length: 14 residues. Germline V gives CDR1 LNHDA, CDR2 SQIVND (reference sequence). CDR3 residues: CASSIEGPLNTQYF. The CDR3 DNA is TGTGCCAGTAGTATAGAGGGCCCCCTTAATACGCAGTATTTT.

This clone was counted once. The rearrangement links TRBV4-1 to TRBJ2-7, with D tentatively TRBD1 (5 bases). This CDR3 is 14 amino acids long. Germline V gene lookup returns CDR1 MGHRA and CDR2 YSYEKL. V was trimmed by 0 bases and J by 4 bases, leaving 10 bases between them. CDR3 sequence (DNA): TGCGCCAGCAGCCAAGAAGGGGTAGGGTACGAGCAGTACTTC. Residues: CASSQEGVGYEQYF.

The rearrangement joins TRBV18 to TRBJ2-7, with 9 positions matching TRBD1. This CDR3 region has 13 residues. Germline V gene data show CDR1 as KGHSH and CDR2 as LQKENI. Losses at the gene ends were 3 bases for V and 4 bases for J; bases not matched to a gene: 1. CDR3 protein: CASSPGTGYEQYF. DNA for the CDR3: TGTGCCAGCTCACCTGGGACAGGGTACGAGCAGTACTTC. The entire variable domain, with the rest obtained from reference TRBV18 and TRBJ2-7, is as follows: NAGVMQNPRHLVRRRGQEARLRCSPMKGHSHVYWYRQLPEEGLKFMVYLQKENIIDESGMPKERFSAEFPKEGPSILRIQQVVRGDSAAYFCASSPGTGYEQYFGPGTRLTVT.

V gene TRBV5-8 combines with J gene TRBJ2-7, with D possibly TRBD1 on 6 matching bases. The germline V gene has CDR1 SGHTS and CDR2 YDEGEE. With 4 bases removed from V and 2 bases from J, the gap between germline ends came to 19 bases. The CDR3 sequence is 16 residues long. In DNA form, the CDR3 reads TGTGCCAGCAGCCCACGAGAAACGGGACATCCCTACGAGCAGTACTTC. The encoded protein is CASSPRETGHPYEQYF. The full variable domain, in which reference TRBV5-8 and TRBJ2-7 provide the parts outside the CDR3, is EAGVTQSPTHLIKTRGQQATLRCSPISGHTSVYWYQQALGLGLQFLLWYDEGEERNRGNFPPRFSGRQFPNYSSELNVNALELEDSALYLCASSPRETGHPYEQYFGPGTRLTVT.

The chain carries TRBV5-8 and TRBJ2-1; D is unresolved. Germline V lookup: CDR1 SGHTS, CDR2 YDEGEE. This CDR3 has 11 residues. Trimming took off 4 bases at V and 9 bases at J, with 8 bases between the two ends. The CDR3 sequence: CASSPGSEQFF. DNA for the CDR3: TGTGCCAGCAGCCCGGGTAGTGAGCAGTTCTTC. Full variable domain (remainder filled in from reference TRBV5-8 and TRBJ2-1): EAGVTQSPTHLIKTRGQQATLRCSPISGHTSVYWYQQALGLGLQFLLWYDEGEERNRGNFPPRFSGRQFPNYSSELNVNALELEDSALYLCASSPGSEQFFGPGTRLTVL.

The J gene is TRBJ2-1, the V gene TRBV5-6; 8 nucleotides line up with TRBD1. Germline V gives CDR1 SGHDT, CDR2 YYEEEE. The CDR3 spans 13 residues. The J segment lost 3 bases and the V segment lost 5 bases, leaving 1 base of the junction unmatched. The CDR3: CASRGQVYNEQFF. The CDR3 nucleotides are TGTGCCAGCAGGGGACAGGTCTACAATGAGCAGTTCTTC.

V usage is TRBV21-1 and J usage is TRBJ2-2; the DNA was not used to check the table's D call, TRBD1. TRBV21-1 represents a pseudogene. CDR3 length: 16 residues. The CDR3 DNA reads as TGTGCCAGCAGCAAAAGGGGGGACAGGAACACCGGGGAGCTGTTTTTT. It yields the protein CASSKRGDRNTGELFF.

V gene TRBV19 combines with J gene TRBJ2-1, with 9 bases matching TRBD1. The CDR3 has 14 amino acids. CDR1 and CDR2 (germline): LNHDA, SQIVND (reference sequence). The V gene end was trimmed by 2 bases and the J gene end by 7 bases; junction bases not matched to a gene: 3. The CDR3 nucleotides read TGTGCCAGTAGTATAACAGGGGGCGGGAATGAGCAGTTCTTC. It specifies CASSITGGGNEQFF.

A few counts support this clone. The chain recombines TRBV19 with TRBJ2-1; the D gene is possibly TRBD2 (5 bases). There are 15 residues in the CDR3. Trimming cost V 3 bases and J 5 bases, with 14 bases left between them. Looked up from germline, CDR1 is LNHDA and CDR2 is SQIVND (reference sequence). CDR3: CASSIYGDGDNEQFF. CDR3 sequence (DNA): TGTGCCAGTAGTATTTACGGAGACGGGGACAATGAGCAGTTCTTC.

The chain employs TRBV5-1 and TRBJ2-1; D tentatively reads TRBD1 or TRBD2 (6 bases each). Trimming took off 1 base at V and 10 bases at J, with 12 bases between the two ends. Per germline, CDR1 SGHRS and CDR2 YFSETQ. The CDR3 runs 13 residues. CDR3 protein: CASSLYGGGEQFF. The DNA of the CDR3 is TGCGCCAGCAGCTTGTATGGAGGGGGAGAGCAGTTCTTC. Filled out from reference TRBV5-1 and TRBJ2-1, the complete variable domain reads KAGVTQTPRYLIKTRGQQVTLSCSPISGHRSVSWYQQTPGQGLQFLFEYFSETQRNKGNFPGRFSGRQFSNSRSEMNVSTLELGDSALYLCASSLYGGGEQFFGPGTRLTVL.

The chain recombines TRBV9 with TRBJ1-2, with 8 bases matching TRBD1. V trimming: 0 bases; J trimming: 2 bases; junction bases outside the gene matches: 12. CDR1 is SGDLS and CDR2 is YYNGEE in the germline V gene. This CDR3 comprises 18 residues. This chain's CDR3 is CASSVARDRGHENYGYTF. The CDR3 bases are TGTGCCAGCAGCGTAGCGCGTGACAGGGGACATGAGAACTATGGCTACACCTTC. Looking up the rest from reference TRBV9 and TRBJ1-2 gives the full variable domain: DSGVTQTPKHLITATGQRVTLRCSPRSGDLSVYWYQQSLDQGLQFLIQYYNGEERAKGNILERFSAQQFPDLHSELNLSSLELGDSALYFCASSVARDRGHENYGYTFGSGTRLTVV.

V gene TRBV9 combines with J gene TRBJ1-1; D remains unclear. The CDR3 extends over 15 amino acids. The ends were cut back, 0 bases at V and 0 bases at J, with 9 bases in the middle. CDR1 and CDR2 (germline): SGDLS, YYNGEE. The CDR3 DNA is TGTGCCAGCAGCGTAGTCAATAGGTTGAACACTGAAGCTTTCTTT. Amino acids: CASSVVNRLNTEAFF.

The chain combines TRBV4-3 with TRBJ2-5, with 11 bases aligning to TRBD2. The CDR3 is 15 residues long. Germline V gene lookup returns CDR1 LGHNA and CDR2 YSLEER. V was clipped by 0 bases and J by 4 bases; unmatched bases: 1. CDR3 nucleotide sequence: TGCGCCAGCAGCCAAGAACTAGCGGGAGTAGAGACCCAGTACTTC. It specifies CASSQELAGVETQYF.

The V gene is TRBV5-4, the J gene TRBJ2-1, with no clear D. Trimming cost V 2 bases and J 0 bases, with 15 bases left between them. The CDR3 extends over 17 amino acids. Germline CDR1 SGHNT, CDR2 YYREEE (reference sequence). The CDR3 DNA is TGTGCCAGCAGCTTTCTCGCGTGGCGGAGCTCCTACAATGAGCAGTTCTTC. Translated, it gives CASSFLAWRSSYNEQFF.